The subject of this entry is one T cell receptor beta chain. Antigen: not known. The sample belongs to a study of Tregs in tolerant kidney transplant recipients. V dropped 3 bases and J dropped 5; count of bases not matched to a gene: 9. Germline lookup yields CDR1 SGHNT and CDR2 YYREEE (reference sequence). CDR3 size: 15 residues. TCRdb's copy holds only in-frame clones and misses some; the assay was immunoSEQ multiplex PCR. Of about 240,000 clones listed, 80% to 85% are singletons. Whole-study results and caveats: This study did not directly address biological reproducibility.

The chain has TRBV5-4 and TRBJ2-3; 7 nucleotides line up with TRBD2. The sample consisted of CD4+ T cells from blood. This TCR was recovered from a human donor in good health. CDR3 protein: CASSWGLNPGDTQYF. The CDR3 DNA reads TGTGCCAGCAGCTGGGGACTAAACCCAGGAGATACGCAGTATTTT.